These T cell receptor beta chains were read from a single sample in a study of early T cells in non-severe SARS-CoV-2 infection. MiXCR, applied by TCRdb to the 5' RACE reads, yields one record per CDR3 protein. The profile covers 48,000 or so distinct CDR3 sequences, with about 6% appearing a single time and 5.5% to 8% taken by the ten largest. The sequencing used whole blood, collected at baseline. The source is an adult who was a healthcare worker with PCR-confirmed SARS-CoV-2 infection or an uninfected control (not recorded which). CDR3s leave out the opening cysteine and the closing phenylalanine or tryptophan. Fields, in order: V gene, J gene, CDR3 protein.

TRBV28	TRBJ1-1	ASFQGSTEAF
TRBV4-2	TRBJ1-2	ASSQGNRDHGYT
TRBV28	TRBJ1-1	AIKKGTGLEAF
TRBV6-6	TRBJ1-6	ASSSPGPDNSPLH
TRBV20-1	TRBJ2-7	SASPTSGRSHEQY
TRBV10-1	TRBJ2-5	ASSEEGQGQETQY
TRBV28	TRBJ1-1	ASSLLPGRRAF
TRBV7-6	TRBJ2-1	ASSPRGGEQF
TRBV4-1	TRBJ1-2	ASSQGGVDYGYT
TRBV7-9	TRBJ2-2	ASRSSAGELF
TRBV12-3/TRBV12-4	TRBJ2-3	ASSLGSAGRTDTQY
TRBV7-3	TRBJ1-1	ASSRGRGEAF
TRBV5-1	TRBJ2-7	ASSLEAGATYEQY
TRBV6-1	TRBJ1-1	ASSVQERYTEAF
TRBV5-1	TRBJ2-6	ASRVSVQGVPGANVLT
TRBV20-1	TRBJ2-5	SVFGVGETQY
TRBV4-3	TRBJ2-7	ASSQDRGGYEQY
TRBV6-5	TRBJ2-6	ASSSPRTGQASSGANVLT
TRBV10-3	TRBJ2-1	ATRGLAGGNSSYNEQF
TRBV29-1	TRBJ2-1	SVTGVGTSGRTDEQF
TRBV7-2	TRBJ1-4	ASSFQSSKNEKLF
TRBV5-4	TRBJ2-5	ASSLRGTAETQY